This record concerns one T cell receptor (beta chain) sequence. Its cognate antigen is unknown. A sample-barcoded 5' primer and a J-beta primer mix were used in a second PCR of roughly 6 to 11 cycles. TCRdb re-analysed the 5' RACE reads in MiXCR, keeping a single row per CDR3 protein. The data show 2 million or so distinct CDR3 sequences, with about 50% seen just once and over 2% held by the top ten. This sample is drawn from a study of blood T cells in healthy people across ages. Study-wide results and caveats: Per million T cells, TCR beta diversity dropped roughly linearly as age increased.

Trimming cost V 5 bases and J 10 bases; bases outside gene matches: 7. The germline V gene has CDR1 DFQATT and CDR2 SNEGSKA (reference sequence). The length of the CDR3 is 14 residues. Donor samples were obtained from healthy Caucasian individuals from Russia, aged about 6 to 95. This TCR was recovered from a woman in her forties in good health. This chain uses TRBV20-1 with TRBJ2-1, with TRBD2 identical over 14 bases. Sequenced input: blood. The CDR3, as DNA: TGCAGTGCTGGGGGACTAGCGGGGGAAGGGGAGCAGTTCTTC. Amino acid sequence: CSAGGLAGEGEQFF.